This passage covers 4 T cell receptor beta chains from one sample sequenced in a study of naive and memory T cell subsets. Overall study results and limits: Possibly reflecting memory cells re-expressing CD45RA, a few larger clonotypes occurred in naive repertoires, especially CD8.

An equimolar mix of two oligonucleotides served as the beta constant-region primer for TRBC1 and TRBC2. Ligated cDNA was amplified by four rounds of PCR with nested alpha and beta constant-region primers and SP2. TCRdb called the UMI-ligation and nested PCR reads again in MiXCR, with one record for every CDR3 protein. The sample consists of tens of thousands of distinct CDR3 sequences, roughly 12% of them appearing once. Which antigens these TCRs recognize remains unknown. The material sequenced was naive CD4+ T cells from blood. The receptors stem from a human donor in good health.

CDR3 amino acids: CATSGSTGDEQFF. The CDR3 nucleotides read TGTGCCACCAGCGGCTCGACAGGGGATGAGCAGTTCTTC. The chain employs TRBV15 and TRBJ2-1, with 8 bases that match TRBD1. The CDR3 is 13 amino acids. V lost 5 bases and J lost 8; bases outside the gene matches: 5. CDR1 and CDR2 from the germline V gene are LNHNV and YYDKDF (reference sequence).

This clonotype turned up a few times. The genes are TRBV20-1 and TRBJ2-1; D may match TRBD1 or TRBD2 (5 bases each). CDR1 is DFQATT, CDR2 SNEGSKA, per germline (reference sequence). Between the trimmed V and J ends, which lost 8 bases and 3 bases, there was a span of 17 bases. The CDR3 sequence is 14 residues long. The chain's CDR3 is CSSRLEGNYNEQFF. CDR3 DNA: TGCAGTAGTAGACTCGAGGGGAACTACAATGAGCAGTTCTTC.

This clonotype was counted ten times or more. CDR3 region: CASSLGTEAFF. DNA of the CDR3: TGTGCCAGCAGCTTAGGGACTGAAGCTTTCTTT. The chain employs TRBV11-2 and TRBJ1-1; D ambiguous. The V end lost 1 base, the J end lost 5 bases, and 2 bases lay between the germline ends. The germline CDR1 and CDR2 sequences are SGHAT and FQNNGV. The CDR3 is made up of 11 amino acids.

This sequence joins TRBV7-6 and TRBJ2-1; possible D gene TRBD2, 6 bases. The CDR3 spans 12 residues. Germline V gene data show CDR1 as SGHVS and CDR2 as FNYEAQ. Trimming took 8 bases from V and 9 from J, leaving 14 bases between them. This CDR3 reads CASSRGVGEQFF. Here the CDR3 DNA reads TGTGCCAGCTCCCGCGGGGTCGGTGAGCAGTTCTTC. Complete variable domain (other parts from reference TRBV7-6 and TRBJ2-1): GAGVSQSPRYKVTKRGQDVALRCDPISGHVSLYWYRQALGQGPEFLTYFNYEAQQDKSGLPNDRFSAERPEGSISTLTIQRTEQRDSAMYRCASSRGVGEQFFGPGTRLTVL.